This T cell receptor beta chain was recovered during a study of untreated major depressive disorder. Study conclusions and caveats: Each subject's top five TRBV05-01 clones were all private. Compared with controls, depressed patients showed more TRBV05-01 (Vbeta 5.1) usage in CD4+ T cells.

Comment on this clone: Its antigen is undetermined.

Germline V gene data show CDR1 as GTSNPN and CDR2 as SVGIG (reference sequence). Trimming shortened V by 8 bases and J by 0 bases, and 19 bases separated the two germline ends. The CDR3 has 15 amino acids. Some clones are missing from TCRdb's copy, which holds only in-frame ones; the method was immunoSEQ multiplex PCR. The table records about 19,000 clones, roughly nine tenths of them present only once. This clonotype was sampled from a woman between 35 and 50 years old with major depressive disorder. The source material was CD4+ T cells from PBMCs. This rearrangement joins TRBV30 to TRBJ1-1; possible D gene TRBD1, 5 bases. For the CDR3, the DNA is TGTGCCCGGGGGGACCTGACAGAAATGAACACTGAAGCTTTCTTT. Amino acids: CARGDLTEMNTEAFF. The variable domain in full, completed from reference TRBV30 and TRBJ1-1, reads SQTIHQWPATLVQPVGSPLSLECTVEGTSNPNLYWYRQAAGRGLQLLFYSVGIGQISSEVPQNLSASRPQDRQFILSSKKLLLSDSGFYLCARGDLTEMNTEAFFGQGTRLTVV.